Given below is one T cell receptor (beta chain) in context. Which antigen it targets is not known. Base qualities are not at hand, and no much larger clone is one base apart. The data stem from a study of T-cell reconstitution after alpha-beta-depleted transplantation in children (dated by TCRdb to 2015 to 2016). For the wider study: Using TCR repertoire profiling, the study quantitatively followed how T-cell immune reconstitution unfolded in children after TCRalphabeta/CD19-depleted allogeneic hematopoietic cell transplantation. Paper-wide results and their limitations: Over the following months the frequencies of hyperexpanded clones went down, and after one year T-cell counts and TCRbeta diversity were mostly credited to newly produced T cells. About two months after transplant, the apparently early recovery of alphabetaT-cell counts reportedly depended on just several hundred clones that had expanded rapidly and came from non-depleted graft cells. The high TCRbeta diversity at day 60 in some patients was ascribed to recipient T cells and intrathymic progenitors that had survived conditioning.

V has 5 bases trimmed and J has 4 bases trimmed; junction bases matching no gene number 10. The germline V gene provides CDR1 SGHVS and CDR2 FNYEAQ. The CDR3 numbers 16 residues from cysteine through phenylalanine. Of the read, only the CDR3 DNA is kept; its 48 bases are in frame from base 1. Interpreted using the paper, the treatment or condition label stands for: allogeneic hematopoietic cell transplantation with graft depleted of TCRalphabeta T cells and CD19 B cells. The children who served as transplant recipients had been given grafts of TCRalphabeta/CD19-depleted allogeneic hematopoietic cells. Library creation used PCR. The listed sequencing device is Illumina HiSeq 2500. Molecular barcoding was employed in the preparation of TCR libraries, with unique molecular identifiers being used to normalize TCRbeta repertoire quantification. TCRdb redid the processing of the public reads, applying fastp at Q25 and MiXCR, and retained in-frame beta chains. Rows with a matching CDR3 protein are joined into one entry that keeps the most common DNA and genes. Recorded for this sample are fewer than 700,000 distinct CDR3 sequences; 23% of them occurred a single time. Over 12% of the sample goes to the ten largest clones.

The receptor comes from a boy in the first two years of life who had a stem cell transplant for acute myeloid leukemia, so the T cells may come from the graft donor. This specimen consisted of PBMCs, mostly from graft donor cells, obtained 360 days after TCRalphabeta/CD19-depleted stem cell transplant. The V and J genes are TRBV7-6 and TRBJ2-5, and 10 junction bases match TRBD1. The CDR3 region has the sequence CASSPGTGVNRETQYF. The sequence in DNA is TGTGCCAGCAGCCCCGGGACAGGGGTTAATCGAGAGACCCAGTACTTC.